The 5 T cell receptor beta chains reported below all come from one sample, sequenced in a study of graft-versus-host responses after intestinal transplantation. These TCRs are of unknown antigen specificity. Clones were read by immunoSEQ multiplex PCR, and TCRdb kept only the in-frame ones, dropping some. The sample has 130,000 to 150,000 clones, nearly 95% seen once. Specimen: unstimulated CD4+ T cells sorted from spleen or lymph node cells, collected before intestinal transplant. The receptors come from a human donor who received an intestinal transplant.

This sequence joins TRBV27 and TRBJ1-1; TRBD1 might be the D (5 bases). CDR1 is MNHEY, CDR2 SMNVEV, per germline (reference sequence). The CDR3 runs 15 residues. The ends were cut back, 5 bases at V and 1 base at J, with 14 bases in the middle. CDR3 region: CASSPNPRGNTEAFF. The CDR3 DNA reads as TGTGCCAGCAGTCCCAACCCAAGGGGGAACACTGAAGCTTTCTTT.

The J gene is TRBJ1-2, the V gene TRBV28; 7 bases fit TRBD1. Trimming removed 2 bases from V and 5 bases from J; junction bases left unmatched: 5. The CDR3 loop spans 14 amino acids. Germline V CDR1 and CDR2: MDHEN, SYDVKM. CDR3: CASSLPGTVYGYTF. The DNA for the CDR3 is TGTGCCAGCAGTTTACCGGGGACAGTATATGGCTACACCTTC.

V and J are TRBV10-3 and TRBJ1-3, with D tentatively TRBD1 (6 bases). The CDR3 length is 15 residues. Germline loops: CDR1 ENHRY, CDR2 SYGVKD. V was pared by 6 bases and J by 0 bases, with 12 bases between. The CDR3 sequence: CAISWDKNSGNTIYF. The CDR3 nucleotides are TGTGCCATCAGCTGGGACAAGAACTCTGGAAACACCATATATTTT.

CDR3 in DNA: TGTGCCACCAGCAGACTCAGACAGGGGGCTGATGGCTACACCTTC. Translating gives CATSRLRQGADGYTF. J is TRBJ1-2 and V is TRBV15; 10 bases agree with TRBD1. Germline CDR1 LNHNV, CDR2 YYDKDF (reference sequence). V lost 2 bases, J lost 6 bases, and 6 bases stayed unmatched. The CDR3 is 15 amino acids.

This chain uses TRBV27 with TRBJ2-7; D not resolved. The CDR3 has 11 residues. Germline CDR1 and CDR2: MNHEY and SMNVEV (reference sequence). With 6 bases removed from V and 0 bases from J, the gap between germline ends came to 3 bases. Here the CDR3 reads CASRSSYEQYF. The CDR3 DNA sequence: TGTGCCAGCAGAAGCTCCTACGAGCAGTACTTC.